This TCR beta chain was documented in a study of cytotoxic CD8 clonotypes in ibrutinib-treated CLL. The study's findings and limits: The public clonotypes identified were infrequent and showed contraction or stability on treatment. Increased clonality at ibrutinib response gave way to a return toward baseline at progression.

Regarding this clone: The antigen remains undetermined.

Roughly 2 micrograms of genomic DNA from cryopreserved PBMCs went into TCR beta libraries. The data were produced by immunoSEQ multiplex PCR, yet TCRdb's version contains in-frame clones alone and is incomplete. The data show 30,000 to 40,000 clones, roughly three quarters seen once. The receptor was isolated from a human donor with chronic lymphocytic leukemia. The sample in question was PBMCs, obtained before ibrutinib treatment.

In nucleotides, the CDR3 is TGTGCCAGCAGTGAAGACAAGGGAGCTTTCTTT. This translates into CASSEDKGAFF. J is TRBJ1-1 and V is TRBV25-1, with D unclear. The V and J ends lost 2 bases and 10 bases respectively, with 8 bases between them. CDR1 MGHDK and CDR2 SYGVNS come from the germline V gene. CDR3 length: 11 residues.